This T cell receptor (beta chain) stems from a study of post-analysis software for immune sequencing data. Notes on this clonotype: Its antigen is still unknown. A much more abundant neighbour one base away suggests this may be a read error.

Carried by the TCR beta cDNA libraries were unique molecular identifiers. TCRdb passed the PCR reads through MiXCR, listing each CDR3 protein once. This repertoire shows hundreds of thousands of distinct CDR3 sequences, roughly a third found once; its top ten account for around 4.8%. The ends were cut back, 4 bases at V and 8 bases at J, with 15 bases in the middle. The CDR3 spans 14 residues. Findings and caveats of the study: TRBV5-6, TRBV5-1 and TRBV20-1 belonged to a set of a handful of TRBV segments that were more frequent in patients than controls.

The chain recombines TRBV12-3 or TRBV12-4 with TRBJ2-1; D is possibly TRBD1 (5 bases). The TCR originated in a girl aged 10 to 17 with multiple sclerosis. Sequencing was performed on blood. The CDR3 nucleotides read TGTGCCAGCAGTTGTATGAAGGGGTTGGATGAGCAGTTCTTC. Its translation: CASSCMKGLDEQFF.